Listed below are T cell receptor beta chains from one sample, sequenced in a study of cytomegalovirus exposure and HLA in healthy donors. Profiling relied on immunoSEQ multiplex PCR, and the TCRdb table lists in-frame clones only, not all of them. The table records under 150,000 clones, approximately 75% of them present only once. The source material was PBMCs. The source of these receptors is a middle-aged woman in good health and CMV-seropositive. Both conserved end residues are part of each CDR3. The D gene is left open where the match is weak. A clone size is listed for some rows: how often the clone was seen (once, few, many), or a class if it is expanded.

V: TRBV7-9; J: TRBJ2-3; size: .; D: .; CDR3: CASSLVVQRTSTDTQYF; DNA: TGTGCCAGCAGCTTAGTGGTCCAGCGGACTAGCACAGATACGCAGTATTTT
V: TRBV6-4; J: TRBJ2-2; size: .; D: .; CDR3: CASSSDRNTGELFF; DNA: TGTGCCAGCAGTAGCGACAGAAACACCGGGGAGCTGTTTTTT
V: TRBV7-6; J: TRBJ2-7; size: .; D: TRBD2; CDR3: CASSLSTSPSYEQYF; DNA: TGTGCCAGCAGCCTCTCGACTAGCCCCTCCTACGAGCAGTACTTC
V: TRBV7-7; J: TRBJ2-5; size: .; D: .; CDR3: CASSTRDGSETQYF; DNA: TGTGCTAGCAGCACCAGGGATGGTTCAGAGACCCAGTACTTC
V: TRBV19; J: TRBJ1-3; size: .; D: .; CDR3: CASSPNSGNTIYF; DNA: TGTGCCAGTAGTCCCAATTCTGGAAACACCATATATTTT
V: TRBV7-9; J: TRBJ2-1; size: .; D: TRBD1; CDR3: CASSSRALRDRNNEQFF; DNA: TGTGCCAGCAGCTCAAGAGCCCTCCGGGACAGGAACAATGAGCAGTTCTTC
V: TRBV25-1; J: TRBJ1-2; size: .; D: TRBD1; CDR3: CASSAHGRDRGYGYTF; DNA: TGTGCCAGCAGTGCACATGGGAGGGACAGGGGCTATGGCTACACCTTC
V: TRBV5-4; J: TRBJ2-1; size: .; D: TRBD2; CDR3: CASSWSGGATYNEQFF; DNA: TGTGCCAGCAGTTGGAGCGGGGGGGCCACCTACAATGAGCAGTTCTTC
V: TRBV29-1; J: TRBJ1-2; size: .; D: .; CDR3: CSVEDYPVSGQYGYTF; DNA: TGCAGCGTTGAAGATTACCCCGTATCCGGACAGTATGGCTACACCTTC
V: TRBV10-3; J: TRBJ2-7; size: .; D: TRBD1; CDR3: CAISPGDREGYEQYF; DNA: TGTGCCATCAGCCCAGGAGACAGGGAAGGATACGAGCAGTACTTC
V: TRBV5-6; J: TRBJ1-6; size: .; D: TRBD1; CDR3: CASSRDRNNSPLHF; DNA: TGTGCCAGTAGCCGGGACAGGAATAATTCACCCCTCCACTTT
V: TRBV28; J: TRBJ2-3; size: .; D: TRBD1; CDR3: CASSAPQGSTDTQYF; DNA: TGTGCCAGCAGTGCCCCACAGGGGTCGACAGATACGCAGTATTTT
V: TRBV6-1; J: TRBJ2-1; size: .; D: TRBD2; CDR3: CASSESAGVVNEQFF; DNA: TGTGCCAGCAGTGAATCAGCGGGGGTGGTCAATGAGCAGTTCTTC
V: TRBV10-3; J: TRBJ2-7; size: .; D: TRBD1; CDR3: CAIRETGGSLLQYF; DNA: TGTGCCATCAGGGAGACAGGGGGATCGCTCTTGCAGTACTTC
V: TRBV5-1; J: TRBJ2-3; size: once; D: .; CDR3: CASSLGGEFLDTQYF; DNA: TGCGCCAGCAGCTTGGGTGGAGAGTTCTTAGATACGCAGTATTTT
V: TRBV6-5; J: TRBJ1-4; size: .; D: .; CDR3: CASSYDLTGGEKLFF; DNA: TGTGCCAGCAGTTACGATTTGACCGGAGGGGAAAAACTGTTTTTT